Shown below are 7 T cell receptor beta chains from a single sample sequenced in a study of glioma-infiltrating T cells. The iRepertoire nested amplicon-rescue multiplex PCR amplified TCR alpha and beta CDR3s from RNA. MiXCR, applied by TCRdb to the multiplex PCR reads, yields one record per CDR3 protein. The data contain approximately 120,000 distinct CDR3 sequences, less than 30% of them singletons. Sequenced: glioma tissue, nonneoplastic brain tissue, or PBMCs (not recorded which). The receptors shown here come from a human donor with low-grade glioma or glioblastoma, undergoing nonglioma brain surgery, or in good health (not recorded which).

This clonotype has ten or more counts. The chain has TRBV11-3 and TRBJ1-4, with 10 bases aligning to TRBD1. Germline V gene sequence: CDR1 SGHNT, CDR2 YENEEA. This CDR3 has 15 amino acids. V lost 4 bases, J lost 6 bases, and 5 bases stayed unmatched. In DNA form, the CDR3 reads TGTGCCAGCAGCTCCCGGACAGGGGGACATGAAAAACTGTTTTTT. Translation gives CASSSRTGGHEKLFF. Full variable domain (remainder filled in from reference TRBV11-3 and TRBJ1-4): EAGVVQSPRYKIIEKKQPVAFWCNPISGHNTLYWYLQNLGQGPELLIRYENEEAVDDSQLPKDRFSAERLKGVDSTLKIQPAELGDSAVYLCASSSRTGGHEKLFFGSGTQLSVL.

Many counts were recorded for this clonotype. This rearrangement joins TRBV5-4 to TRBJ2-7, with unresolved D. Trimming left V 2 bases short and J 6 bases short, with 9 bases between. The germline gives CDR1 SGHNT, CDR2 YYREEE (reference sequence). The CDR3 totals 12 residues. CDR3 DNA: TGTGCCAGCAGCTTAAATAGCCCCGAGCAGTACTTC. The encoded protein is CASSLNSPEQYF.

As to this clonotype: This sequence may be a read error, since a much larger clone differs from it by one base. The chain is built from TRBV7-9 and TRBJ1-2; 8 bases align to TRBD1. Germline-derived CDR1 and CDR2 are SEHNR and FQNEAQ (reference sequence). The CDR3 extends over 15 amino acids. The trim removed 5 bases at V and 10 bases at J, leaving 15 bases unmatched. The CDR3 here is CASSPSRGPDFDYTF. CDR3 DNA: TGTGCCAGCAGCCCATCCAGGGGGCCAGATTTTGACTACACCTTC.

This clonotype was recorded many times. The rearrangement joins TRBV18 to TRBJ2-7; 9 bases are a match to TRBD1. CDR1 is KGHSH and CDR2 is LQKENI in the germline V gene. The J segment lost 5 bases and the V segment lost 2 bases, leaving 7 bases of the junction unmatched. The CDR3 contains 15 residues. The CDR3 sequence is CASSPNRDRANEQYF. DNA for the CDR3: TGTGCCAGCTCACCAAATCGGGACAGGGCAAACGAGCAGTACTTC.

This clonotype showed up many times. Written as DNA, the CDR3 is TGTGCCACCAGTTTAGGTCCCAGGGGCACAGATACGCAGTATTTT. Translated: CATSLGPRGTDTQYF. V usage is TRBV24-1 and J usage is TRBJ2-3; maybe TRBD1 (5 bases). The CDR3 spans 15 residues. V was pared by 6 bases and J by 1 base, with 13 bases between. Germline V CDR1 and CDR2: KGHDR, SFDVKD.

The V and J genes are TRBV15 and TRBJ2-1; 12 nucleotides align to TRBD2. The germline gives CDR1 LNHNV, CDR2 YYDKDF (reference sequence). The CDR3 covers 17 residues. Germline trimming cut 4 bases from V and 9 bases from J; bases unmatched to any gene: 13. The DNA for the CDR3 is TGTGCCACCAGCACCGAAATAGGGACTAGCGGGTATGGTGAGCAGTTCTTC. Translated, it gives CATSTEIGTSGYGEQFF.

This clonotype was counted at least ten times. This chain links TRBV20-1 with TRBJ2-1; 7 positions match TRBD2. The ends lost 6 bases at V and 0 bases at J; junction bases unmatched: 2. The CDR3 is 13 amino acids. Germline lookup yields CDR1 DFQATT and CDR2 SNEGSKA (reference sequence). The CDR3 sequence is CSAGGGSYNEQFF. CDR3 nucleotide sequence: TGCAGTGCGGGCGGGGGCTCCTACAATGAGCAGTTCTTC.